The rows below give T cell receptor beta chains drawn from one sample of a study of OX40 agonist ivuxolimab in advanced cancers. Repertoires were generated with immunoSEQ multiplex PCR, while TCRdb's copy carries only in-frame clones and drops some. The sample yields 74,000 or so clones, 80% to 90% seen once. The starting material was CD4+ or CD8+ T cells sorted from blood, obtained in a trial of the OX40 agonist ivuxolimab. The receptors were sampled from an adult with an advanced solid tumor such as melanoma, head and neck, liver or kidney cancer. Both conserved end residues are trimmed from each CDR3.

v_gene	CDR3aa
TRBV6-5	ASSYHNQGRDEQF
TRBV27	ASWKTGTGVTGELF
TRBV2	ASSEDGEEAF
TRBV6-6	ASSYSGAGTNYGYT
TRBV12-5	ASGLGSTGMDEAF
TRBV18	ASSPNHLEGQH
TRBV2	ASSERGDSYGYT
TRBV7-2	ASSLGTGGRETQY
TRBV28	ASSSPGQGFTEAF
TRBV7-9	ASSLKASTTDTQY
TRBV7-2	ASSLMGQLETQY
TRBV6-5	ASSNGQGLSHEQY
TRBV28	ASSGEGNTEAF
TRBV5-1	ASSDIAGGPQEQY
TRBV28	ASSATGTRNTEAF
TRBV30	AWTRGFTEAF